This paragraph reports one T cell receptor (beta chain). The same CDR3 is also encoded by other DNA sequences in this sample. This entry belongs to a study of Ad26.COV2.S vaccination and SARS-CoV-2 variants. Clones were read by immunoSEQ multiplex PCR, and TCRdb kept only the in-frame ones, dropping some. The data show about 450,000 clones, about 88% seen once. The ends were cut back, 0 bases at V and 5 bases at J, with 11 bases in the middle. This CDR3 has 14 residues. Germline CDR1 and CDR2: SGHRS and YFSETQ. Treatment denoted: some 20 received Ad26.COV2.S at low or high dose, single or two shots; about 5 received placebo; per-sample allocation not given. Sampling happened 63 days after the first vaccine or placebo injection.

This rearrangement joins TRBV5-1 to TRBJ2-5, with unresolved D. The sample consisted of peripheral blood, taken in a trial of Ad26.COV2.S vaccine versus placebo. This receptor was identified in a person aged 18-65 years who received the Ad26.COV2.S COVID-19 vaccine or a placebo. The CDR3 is CASSLEGLGETQYF. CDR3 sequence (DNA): TGCGCCAGCAGCTTGGAAGGGCTGGGGGAGACCCAGTACTTC.